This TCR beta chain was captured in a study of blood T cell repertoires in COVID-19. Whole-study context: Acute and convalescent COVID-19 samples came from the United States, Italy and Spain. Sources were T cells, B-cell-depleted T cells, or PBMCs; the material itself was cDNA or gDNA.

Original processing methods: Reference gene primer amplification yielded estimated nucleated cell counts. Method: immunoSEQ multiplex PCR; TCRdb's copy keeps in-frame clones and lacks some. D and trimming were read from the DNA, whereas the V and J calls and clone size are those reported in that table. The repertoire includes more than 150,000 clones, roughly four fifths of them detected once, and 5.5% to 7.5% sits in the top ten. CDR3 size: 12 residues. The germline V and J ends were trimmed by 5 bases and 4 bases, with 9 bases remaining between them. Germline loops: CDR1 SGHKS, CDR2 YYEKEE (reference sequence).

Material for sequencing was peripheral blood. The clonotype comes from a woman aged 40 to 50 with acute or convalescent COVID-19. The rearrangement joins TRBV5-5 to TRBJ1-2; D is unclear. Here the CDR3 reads CASSTAGYGYTF. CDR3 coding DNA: TGTGCCAGCAGTACAGCCGGCTATGGCTACACCTTC. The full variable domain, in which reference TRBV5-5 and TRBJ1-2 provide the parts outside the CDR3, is DAGVTQSPTHLIKTRGQQVTLRCSPISGHKSVSWYQQVLGQGPQFIFQYYEKEERGRGNFPDRFSARQFPNYSSELNVNALLLGDSALYLCASSTAGYGYTFGSGTRLTVV.